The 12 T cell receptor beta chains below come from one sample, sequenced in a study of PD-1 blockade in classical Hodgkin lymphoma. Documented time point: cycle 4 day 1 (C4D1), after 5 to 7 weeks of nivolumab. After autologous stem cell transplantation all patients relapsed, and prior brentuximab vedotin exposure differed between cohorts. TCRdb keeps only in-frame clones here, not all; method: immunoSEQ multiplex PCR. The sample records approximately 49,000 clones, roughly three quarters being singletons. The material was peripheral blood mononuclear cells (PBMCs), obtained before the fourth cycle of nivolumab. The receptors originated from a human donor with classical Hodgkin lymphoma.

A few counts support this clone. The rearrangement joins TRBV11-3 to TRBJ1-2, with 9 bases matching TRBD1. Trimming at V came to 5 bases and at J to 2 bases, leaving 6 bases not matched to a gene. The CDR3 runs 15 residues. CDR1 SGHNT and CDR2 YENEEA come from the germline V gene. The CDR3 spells CASSPWGQGNYGYTF. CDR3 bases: TGTGCCAGCAGCCCCTGGGGACAGGGCAACTATGGCTACACCTTC. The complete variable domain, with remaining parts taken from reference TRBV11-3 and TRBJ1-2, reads EAGVVQSPRYKIIEKKQPVAFWCNPISGHNTLYWYLQNLGQGPELLIRYENEEAVDDSQLPKDRFSAERLKGVDSTLKIQPAELGDSAVYLCASSPWGQGNYGYTFGSGTRLTVV.

The CDR3 region is CASSHQGRLQDTEAFF. Here the CDR3 DNA reads TGTGCCAGCAGCCACCAGGGTAGGTTGCAGGACACTGAAGCTTTCTTT. The J gene is TRBJ1-1, the V gene TRBV14; D may be TRBD1 (5 bases). Trimming pared 3 bases from V and 3 bases from J, leaving 17 bases between. The CDR3 covers 16 residues. Germline lookup yields CDR1 SGHDN and CDR2 FVKESK.

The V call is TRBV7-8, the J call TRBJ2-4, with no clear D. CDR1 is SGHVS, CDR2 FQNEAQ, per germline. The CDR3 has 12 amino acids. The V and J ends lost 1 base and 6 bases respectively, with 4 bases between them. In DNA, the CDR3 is TGTGCCAGCAGCTTAGAGGGAAACATTCAGTACTTC. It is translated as CASSLEGNIQYF.

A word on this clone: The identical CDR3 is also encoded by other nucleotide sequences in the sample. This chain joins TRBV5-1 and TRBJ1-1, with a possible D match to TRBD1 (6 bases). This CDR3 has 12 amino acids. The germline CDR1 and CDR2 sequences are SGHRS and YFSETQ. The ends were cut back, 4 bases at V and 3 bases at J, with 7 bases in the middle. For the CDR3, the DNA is TGCGCCAGCAGCACAGGGTACACTGAAGCTTTCTTT. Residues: CASSTGYTEAFF.

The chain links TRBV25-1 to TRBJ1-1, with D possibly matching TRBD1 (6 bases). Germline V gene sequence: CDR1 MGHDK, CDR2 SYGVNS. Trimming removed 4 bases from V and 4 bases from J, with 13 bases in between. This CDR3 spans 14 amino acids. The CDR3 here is CASSADSAFTEAFF. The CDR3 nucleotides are TGTGCCAGCAGTGCGGACAGCGCCTTCACTGAAGCTTTCTTT.

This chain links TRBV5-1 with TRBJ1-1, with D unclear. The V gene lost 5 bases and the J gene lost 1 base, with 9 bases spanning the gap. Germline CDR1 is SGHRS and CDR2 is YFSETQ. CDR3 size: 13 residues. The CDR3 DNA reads TGCGCCAGCAGAAGCTGGGGGAACACTGAAGCTTTCTTT. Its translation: CASRSWGNTEAFF.

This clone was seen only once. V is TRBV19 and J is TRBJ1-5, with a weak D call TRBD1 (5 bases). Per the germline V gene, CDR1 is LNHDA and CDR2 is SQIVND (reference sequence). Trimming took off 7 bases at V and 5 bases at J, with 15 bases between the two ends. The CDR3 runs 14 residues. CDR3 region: CASTPRARDQPQHF. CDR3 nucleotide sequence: TGTGCCAGTACTCCCCGCGCCAGGGATCAGCCCCAGCATTTT.

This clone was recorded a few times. The CDR3 nucleotides read TGCGCCAGCAGGGACAAGAACTATGGCTACACCTTC. As protein: CASRDKNYGYTF. The chain employs TRBV10-1 and TRBJ1-2; D might be TRBD1 (5 bases). CDR3 size: 12 residues. CDR1 is WNHNN, CDR2 SYGVQD, per germline (reference sequence). The V end was cut by 6 bases, the J end by 2 bases, with 7 bases between.

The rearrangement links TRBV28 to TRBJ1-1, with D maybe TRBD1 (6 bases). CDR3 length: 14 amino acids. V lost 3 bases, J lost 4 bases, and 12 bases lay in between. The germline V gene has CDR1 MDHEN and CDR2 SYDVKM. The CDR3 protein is CASSLQGLSTEAFF. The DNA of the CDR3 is TGTGCCAGCAGTTTGCAGGGGCTGAGCACTGAAGCTTTCTTT.

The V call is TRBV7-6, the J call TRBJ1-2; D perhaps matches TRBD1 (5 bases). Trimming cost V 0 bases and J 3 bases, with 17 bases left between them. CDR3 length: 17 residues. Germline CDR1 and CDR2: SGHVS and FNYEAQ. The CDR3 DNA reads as TGTGCCAGCAGCTTAGCGGCCGGGGGAAAAGGTTACTATGGCTACACCTTC. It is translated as CASSLAAGGKGYYGYTF.

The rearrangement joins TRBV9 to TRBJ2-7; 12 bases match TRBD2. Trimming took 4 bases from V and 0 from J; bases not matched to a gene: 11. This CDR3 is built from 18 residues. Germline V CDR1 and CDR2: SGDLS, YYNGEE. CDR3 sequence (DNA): TGTGCCAGCAGCTCCTCCACTAGCGGGGGGACTAACTCCTACGAGCAGTACTTC. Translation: CASSSSTSGGTNSYEQYF.

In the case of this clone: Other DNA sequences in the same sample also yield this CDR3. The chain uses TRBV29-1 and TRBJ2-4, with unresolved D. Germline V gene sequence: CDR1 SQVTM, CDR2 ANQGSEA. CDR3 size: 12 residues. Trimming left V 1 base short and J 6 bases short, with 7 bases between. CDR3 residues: CSVEGAGNIQYF. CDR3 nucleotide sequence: TGCAGCGTTGAAGGCGCTGGAAACATTCAGTACTTC.